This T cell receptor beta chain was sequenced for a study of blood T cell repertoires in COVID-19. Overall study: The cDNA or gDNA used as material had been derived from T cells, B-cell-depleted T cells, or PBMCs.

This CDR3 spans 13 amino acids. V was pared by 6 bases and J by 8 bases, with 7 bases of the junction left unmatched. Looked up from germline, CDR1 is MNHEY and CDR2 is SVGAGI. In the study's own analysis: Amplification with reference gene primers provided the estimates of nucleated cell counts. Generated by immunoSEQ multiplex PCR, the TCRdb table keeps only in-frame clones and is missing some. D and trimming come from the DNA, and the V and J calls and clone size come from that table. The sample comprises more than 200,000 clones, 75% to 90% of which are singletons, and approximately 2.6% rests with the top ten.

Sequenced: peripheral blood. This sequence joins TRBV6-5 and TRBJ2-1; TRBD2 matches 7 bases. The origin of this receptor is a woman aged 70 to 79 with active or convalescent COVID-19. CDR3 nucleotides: TGTGCCAGCAGACAAAGGGAGGGCCATGAGCAGTTCTTC. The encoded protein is CASRQREGHEQFF.